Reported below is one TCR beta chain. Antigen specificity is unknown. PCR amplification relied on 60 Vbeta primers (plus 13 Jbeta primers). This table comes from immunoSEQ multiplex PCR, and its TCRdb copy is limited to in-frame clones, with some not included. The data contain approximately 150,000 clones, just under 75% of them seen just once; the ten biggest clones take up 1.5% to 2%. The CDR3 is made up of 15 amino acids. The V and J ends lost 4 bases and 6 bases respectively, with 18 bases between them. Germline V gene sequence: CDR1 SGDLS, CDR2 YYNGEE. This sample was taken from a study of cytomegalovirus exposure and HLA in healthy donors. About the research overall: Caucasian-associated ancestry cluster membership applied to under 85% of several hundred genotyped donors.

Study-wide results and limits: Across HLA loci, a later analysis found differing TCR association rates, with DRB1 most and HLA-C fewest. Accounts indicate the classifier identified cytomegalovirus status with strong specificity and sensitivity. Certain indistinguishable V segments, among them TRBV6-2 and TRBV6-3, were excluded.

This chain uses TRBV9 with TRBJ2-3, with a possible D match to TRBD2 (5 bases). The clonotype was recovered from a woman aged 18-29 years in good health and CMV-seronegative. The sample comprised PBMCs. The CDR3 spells CASSSLSGETDTQYF. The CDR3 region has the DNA TGTGCCAGCAGCAGCCTATCCGGGGAAACCGATACGCAGTATTTT.